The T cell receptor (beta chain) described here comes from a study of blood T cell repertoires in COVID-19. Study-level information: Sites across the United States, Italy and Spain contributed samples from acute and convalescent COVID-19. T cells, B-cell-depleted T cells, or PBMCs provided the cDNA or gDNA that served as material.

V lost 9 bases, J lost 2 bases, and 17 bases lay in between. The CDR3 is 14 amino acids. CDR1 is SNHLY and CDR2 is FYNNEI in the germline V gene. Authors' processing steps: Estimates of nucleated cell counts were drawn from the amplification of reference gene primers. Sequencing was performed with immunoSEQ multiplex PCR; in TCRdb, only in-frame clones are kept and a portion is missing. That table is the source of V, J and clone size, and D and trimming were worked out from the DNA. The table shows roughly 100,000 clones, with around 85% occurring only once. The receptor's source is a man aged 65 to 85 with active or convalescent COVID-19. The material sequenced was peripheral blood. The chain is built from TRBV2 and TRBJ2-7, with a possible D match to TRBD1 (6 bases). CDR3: CASHIRDNPYEQYF. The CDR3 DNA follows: TGTGCCAGTCACATCAGGGACAACCCCTACGAGCAGTACTTC.